Presented here are 10 T cell receptor beta chains from one specimen sequenced in a study of shared clonotypes between healthy human individuals. Positive CCR7 selection of CD45RO-negative cells yielded the naive CD8 cells, and terminally differentiated effector memory CD45RA+ cells were excluded. Method: immunoSEQ multiplex PCR; TCRdb's copy keeps in-frame clones and lacks some. The repertoire consists of some 800,000 clones, with nearly 95% occurring once and the leading ten covering 24%. The sample taken for sequencing was naive CD8+ T cells sorted from blood. These receptor sequences come from a man younger than 40 in good health.

V usage is TRBV5-4 and J usage is TRBJ2-1; D gene ambiguous. The CDR3 runs 12 residues. The V end was cut by 4 bases, the J end by 7 bases, with 9 bases between. CDR1 SGHNT and CDR2 YYREEE come from the germline V gene (reference sequence). CDR3: CASSHIKNEQFF. CDR3 DNA sequence: TGTGCCAGCAGCCACATCAAGAATGAGCAGTTCTTC.

This rearrangement joins TRBV7-6 to TRBJ2-6; D unclear. Germline CDR1 SGHVS, CDR2 FNYEAQ. The CDR3 is made up of 15 amino acids. The germline V and J ends were trimmed by 5 bases and 0 bases, with 8 bases remaining between them. CDR3 region: CASSGEVSGANVLTF. In DNA, the CDR3 is TGTGCCAGCAGCGGCGAGGTCTCTGGGGCCAACGTCCTGACTTTC. Full variable domain (outside the CDR3, taken from reference TRBV7-6 and TRBJ2-6): GAGVSQSPRYKVTKRGQDVALRCDPISGHVSLYWYRQALGQGPEFLTYFNYEAQQDKSGLPNDRFSAERPEGSISTLTIQRTEQRDSAMYRCASSGEVSGANVLTFGAGSRLTVL.

The chain carries TRBV25-1 and TRBJ1-4; D is uncertain. CDR1 and CDR2 from the germline V gene are MGHDK and SYGVNS. The CDR3 sequence is 14 residues long. The V gene lost 3 bases and the J gene lost 7 bases, with 12 bases spanning the gap. Written as DNA, the CDR3 is TGTGCCAGCAGTGAGATCATGGGCGCTGAAAAACTGTTTTTT. Translation: CASSEIMGAEKLFF. Full variable domain (missing parts from reference TRBV25-1 and TRBJ1-4): EADIYQTPRYLVIGTGKKITLECSQTMGHDKMYWYQQDPGMELHLIHYSYGVNSTEKGDLSSESTVSRIRTEHFPLTLESARPSHTSQYLCASSEIMGAEKLFFGSGTQLSVL.

This clone was seen more than once but under ten times. Distinct nucleotide sequences in the sample also encode this CDR3. The rearrangement links TRBV29-1 to TRBJ1-1, with D unresolved. Germline V CDR1 and CDR2: SQVTM, ANQGSEA. The CDR3 is 12 residues long. Trimming took off 6 bases at V and 0 bases at J, with 8 bases between the two ends. The CDR3 reads CSVRPMNTEAFF. DNA of the CDR3: TGCAGCGTGAGACCCATGAACACTGAAGCTTTCTTT.

The chain recombines TRBV29-1 with TRBJ2-7; D gene ambiguous. With 2 bases removed from V and 5 bases from J, the gap between germline ends came to 7 bases. Germline V gene data show CDR1 as SQVTM and CDR2 as ANQGSEA. This CDR3 is 11 amino acids long. For the CDR3, the DNA is TGCAGCGTTGAAACAAGTAACGAGCAGTACTTC. The encoded protein is CSVETSNEQYF.

V is TRBV11-3 and J is TRBJ2-1; TRBD2 aligns across 9 bases. The CDR3 covers 16 residues. V lost 5 bases to trimming and J lost 1 base; unmatched junction nucleotides: 6. Germline CDR1 is SGHNT and CDR2 is YENEEA. CDR3 nucleotides: TGTGCCAGCAGCATATTAGCGGGAGTTTCCTACAATGAGCAGTTCTTC. It codes for CASSILAGVSYNEQFF.

The rearrangement uses TRBV27 and TRBJ2-7; 8 bases line up with TRBD2. CDR3 length: 15 amino acids. CDR1 and CDR2 (germline): MNHEY, SMNVEV (reference sequence). J gave up 3 bases and V 0 bases, and 4 bases lay outside the gene matches. CDR3: CASSLSAGGVYEQYF. The CDR3 bases are TGTGCCAGCAGTTTATCCGCCGGGGGGGTCTACGAGCAGTACTTC.

This CDR3 reads CASSLVKVHSYNEQFF. The CDR3 DNA reads TGTGCCAGCAGCTTAGTAAAGGTCCACTCCTACAATGAGCAGTTCTTC. The rearrangement uses TRBV7-9 and TRBJ2-1; no reliable D call. In germline, CDR1 is SEHNR, CDR2 FQNEAQ (reference sequence). V lost 1 base to trimming and J lost 0 bases, with 10 bases between them. The CDR3 totals 16 residues.

V and J are TRBV29-1 and TRBJ1-1; D might be TRBD1 (6 bases). The germline gives CDR1 SQVTM, CDR2 ANQGSEA. CDR3 length: 15 amino acids. V was shortened by 0 bases and J by 10 bases, with 21 bases between the two germline ends. The CDR3 region has the DNA TGCAGCGTTGAAGATCTGGCGACAGGTTATTCCGGAGCTTTCTTT. Translated, it gives CSVEDLATGYSGAFF.

The chain has TRBV10-2 and TRBJ2-7, with 9 bases fitting TRBD1. Losses at the gene ends were 6 bases for V and 6 bases for J; bases not matched to a gene: 12. There are 15 residues in the CDR3. The germline CDR1 and CDR2 sequences are WSHSY and SAAADI. In DNA, the CDR3 is TGCGCCAGCAGCGTAAGGGGACAGGGTTTTAGCGAGCAGTACTTC. Encoded protein: CASSVRGQGFSEQYF.